The sequence of this TCR beta chain was determined in a study of cytomegalovirus exposure and HLA in healthy donors. Study background: An analysis done earlier identified almost 120 million unique TCR beta sequences from about 179 million T cells. Study results and caveats: Cytomegalovirus association was listed for about 160 TCR beta chains. What TCR beta sequences reportedly achieved was accurate prediction of HLA-A and HLA-B alleles in most subjects. Later analysis identified a missense DCLRE1C variant that was linked to TCR beta V- and J-gene trimming.

As concerns this clone: Its antigen is currently unknown.

This CDR3 contains 15 residues. Germline values: CDR1 ENHRY, CDR2 SYGVKD. J was trimmed by 6 bases and V by 7 bases; bases with no gene match: 13. With 60 Vbeta and 13 Jbeta primers, the PCR was carried out. Data came from immunoSEQ multiplex PCR; TCRdb stores just in-frame clones and leaves some out. The sample lists around 120,000 clones, 70% to 85% occurring once. The chain employs TRBV10-3 and TRBJ2-7; 9 positions match TRBD1. The TCR comes from a boy between 5 and 17 years old in good health and CMV-seronegative. The sequenced material came from PBMCs. The DNA of the CDR3 is TGTGCCATCACCGATCAAGGGACAGGGACCGGCGAGCAGTACTTC. It encodes CAITDQGTGTGEQYF.